Presented here are 28 T cell receptor beta chains from one specimen sequenced in a study of OX40 agonist ivuxolimab in advanced cancers. The data were produced by immunoSEQ multiplex PCR, yet TCRdb's version contains in-frame clones alone and is incomplete. The table includes approximately 42,000 clones, about 81% detected once. Sequenced material: CD4+ or CD8+ T cells sorted from blood, taken in a trial of the OX40 agonist ivuxolimab. These receptors originate from an adult with an advanced solid tumor such as melanoma, head and neck, liver or kidney cancer.

The chain is built from TRBV6-5 and TRBJ2-1, with 12 bases identical to TRBD2. There are 16 residues in the CDR3. The germline gives CDR1 MNHEY, CDR2 SVGAGI. V dropped 4 bases and J dropped 4; count of bases not matched to a gene: 5. CDR3 amino acids: CASSLILAGGYNEQFF. DNA for the CDR3: TGTGCCAGCAGTTTAATACTAGCGGGGGGATACAATGAGCAGTTCTTC.

J is TRBJ2-5 and V is TRBV7-8; no firm D call. The CDR3 loop spans 14 amino acids. From germline, CDR1 is SGHVS and CDR2 FQNEAQ. Trimming stripped 5 bases from V and 5 bases from J, with 15 bases between. CDR3 protein: CASSPLTRWETQYF. CDR3 DNA: TGTGCCAGCAGCCCGTTAACTCGGTGGGAGACCCAGTACTTC.

The genes are TRBV30 and TRBJ1-6; possible D gene TRBD1, 6 bases. The V end was cut by 2 bases, the J end by 8 bases, with 10 bases between. Germline CDR1 reads GTSNPN; CDR2 reads SVGIG (reference sequence). This CDR3 is 13 amino acids long. The CDR3 DNA follows: TGTGCCTGGAGTTCAGGGGACGATTCACCCCTCCACTTT. Its protein product is CAWSSGDDSPLHF.

The rearrangement links TRBV14 to TRBJ2-7, with D unclear. Germline V gene data show CDR1 as SGHDN and CDR2 as FVKESK. The CDR3 contains 13 residues. V was cut by 0 bases and J by 4 bases, with 7 bases left in between. CDR3 coding DNA: TGTGCCAGCAGCCAAGAACTGGGGTACGAGCAGTACTTC. Translated, it gives CASSQELGYEQYF.

This clone has only one observation. The chain carries TRBV28 and TRBJ2-1; 7 bases match TRBD1. This CDR3 spans 15 amino acids. The V segment lost 6 bases and the J segment 1 base; nucleotides outside the gene matches: 6. CDR1 and CDR2 from the germline V gene are MDHEN and SYDVKM. The CDR3 DNA reads as TGTGCCAGCAGCTTGGGGGACAGTTCCTACAATGAGCAGTTCTTC. This sequence encodes CASSLGDSSYNEQFF.

The chain recombines TRBV2 with TRBJ2-1; D remains ambiguous. CDR3 length: 13 amino acids. Germline V gene sequence: CDR1 SNHLY, CDR2 FYNNEI. V was cut by 5 bases and J by 6 bases, with 11 bases left in between. CDR3 amino acids: CASSSNAGNEQFF. The CDR3 nucleotides read TGTGCCAGCAGTTCCAACGCTGGCAATGAGCAGTTCTTC.

The V call is TRBV9, the J call TRBJ1-1; no clear D gene. V lost 3 bases to trimming and J lost 1 base, with 10 bases between them. Germline V CDR1 and CDR2: SGDLS, YYNGEE. The CDR3 has 14 residues. The CDR3 DNA reads as TGTGCCAGCAGCGGCTTAACAGCGAACACTGAAGCTTTCTTT. Protein: CASSGLTANTEAFF.

This clone has a single count. This chain uses TRBV5-4 with TRBJ2-3, with D possibly TRBD1 on 6 matching bases. Germline CDR1 is SGHNT and CDR2 is YYREEE (reference sequence). The CDR3 spans 15 residues. The V and J ends lost 3 bases and 0 bases respectively, with 11 bases between them. In nucleotides, the CDR3 is TGTGCCAGCAGCTCTGGACAGCGTAGCACAGATACGCAGTATTTT. Translated, it gives CASSSGQRSTDTQYF.

The V call is TRBV28, the J call TRBJ2-1, with TRBD1 matching 10 bases. Germline CDR1 MDHEN, CDR2 SYDVKM. CDR3 size: 14 residues. With V trimmed by 5 bases and J by 8 bases, 6 bases remained unmatched. The CDR3 DNA reads as TGTGCCAGCAGTCTAGGACAGGGGGTCGATGAGCAGTTCTTC. Translating gives CASSLGQGVDEQFF.

This clone appeared once. The rearrangement uses TRBV7-9 and TRBJ2-3, with 11 bases identical to TRBD2. The CDR3 loop spans 18 amino acids. CDR1 and CDR2 from the germline V gene are SEHNR and FQNEAQ (reference sequence). Unmatched junction bases numbered 12, after V lost 5 bases and J lost 2 bases. CDR3 protein: CASSMGQVAGGFTDTQYF. The CDR3 nucleotides are TGTGCCAGCAGCATGGGGCAAGTAGCGGGAGGGTTCACAGATACGCAGTATTTT. The variable domain in full, with the rest retrieved from reference TRBV7-9 and TRBJ2-3, is DTGVSQNPRHKITKRGQNVTFRCDPISEHNRLYWYRQTLGQGPEFLTYFQNEAQLEKSRLLSDRFSAERPKGSFSTLEIQRTEQGDSAMYLCASSMGQVAGGFTDTQYFGPGTRLTVL.

The genes are TRBV9 and TRBJ2-1; D might be TRBD1 (5 bases). V lost 0 bases, J lost 6 bases, and 10 bases lay in between. In germline, CDR1 is SGDLS, CDR2 YYNGEE. This CDR3 is built from 14 residues. The CDR3 coding sequence is TGTGCCAGCAGCGTAGGGGGCAGGCCCAATGAGCAGTTCTTC. Translation gives CASSVGGRPNEQFF.

The V and J genes are TRBV6-6 and TRBJ2-7; TRBD2 matches 8 bases. CDR1 is MNHNY, CDR2 SVGAGI, per germline (reference sequence). CDR3 size: 14 residues. The J segment lost 7 bases and the V segment lost 7 bases, leaving 12 bases of the junction unmatched. As DNA, the CDR3 is TGTGCCAGCACAGGCCCGGGAGGGGCAGAGGAGCAGTACTTC. This encodes CASTGPGGAEEQYF.

This sequence joins TRBV5-1 and TRBJ2-6; D is unresolved. With 9 bases removed from V and 2 bases from J, the gap between germline ends came to 15 bases. The CDR3 is made up of 15 amino acids. CDR1 is SGHRS, CDR2 YFSETQ, per germline. Here the CDR3 DNA reads TGCGCCACCTCCCCGGGTGGAACTGGGGCCAACGTCCTGACTTTC. Its protein product is CATSPGGTGANVLTF.

V is TRBV5-1 and J is TRBJ2-1, with 9 nucleotides matching TRBD2. CDR1 and CDR2 (germline): SGHRS, YFSETQ. The CDR3 extends over 16 amino acids. V trimming: 4 bases; J trimming: 3 bases; junction bases outside the gene matches: 8. The chain's CDR3 is CASSPYAGGGYNEQFF. The CDR3 region has the DNA TGCGCCAGCAGCCCTTATGCGGGAGGGGGCTACAATGAGCAGTTCTTC.

The V call is TRBV9, the J call TRBJ2-3; 8 bases match TRBD2. CDR1 and CDR2 from the germline V gene are SGDLS and YYNGEE. Trimming at V came to 0 bases and at J to 4 bases, leaving 10 bases not matched to a gene. The CDR3 runs to 17 residues. CDR3: CASSVGLAGRGSDTQYF. The CDR3 DNA reads TGTGCCAGCAGCGTAGGGTTAGCGGGACGGGGTTCAGATACGCAGTATTTT.

V is TRBV14 and J is TRBJ1-2; D call uncertain. V dropped 1 base and J dropped 4 bases, with 13 bases sitting between them. Germline V gene sequence: CDR1 SGHDN, CDR2 FVKESK. This CDR3 comprises 15 residues. CDR3 in amino acids: CASSQGHTQSYGYTF. CDR3 DNA: TGTGCCAGCAGCCAAGGGCACACTCAAAGCTATGGCTACACCTTC. Filled out from reference TRBV14 and TRBJ1-2, the complete variable domain reads EAGVTQFPSHSVIEKGQTVTLRCDPISGHDNLYWYRRVMGKEIKFLLHFVKESKQDESGMPNNRFLAERTGGTYSTLKVQPAELEDSGVYFCASSQGHTQSYGYTFGSGTRLTVV.

The J gene is TRBJ2-1, the V gene TRBV30; the match to TRBD1 covers 8 bases. The J segment lost 2 bases and the V segment lost 5 bases, leaving 2 bases of the junction unmatched. This CDR3 is 13 amino acids long. Germline-derived CDR1 and CDR2 are GTSNPN and SVGIG (reference sequence). CDR3 sequence: CAWDRGTYNEQFF. CDR3 DNA: TGTGCCTGGGACAGGGGAACCTACAATGAGCAGTTCTTC.

This clone was found once. The chain uses TRBV5-1 and TRBJ1-4; D possibly corresponds to TRBD1 (6 bases). This CDR3 comprises 15 residues. Deletions cut 1 base from V and 4 bases from J, with 11 bases between. Per the germline V gene, CDR1 is SGHRS and CDR2 is YFSETQ. The CDR3 DNA follows: TGCGCCAGCAGCTTGTCCGGCAGGGGTAATGAAAAACTGTTTTTT. This gives the protein CASSLSGRGNEKLFF.

The chain carries TRBV9 and TRBJ2-1, with 14 nucleotides matching TRBD2. Germline lookup yields CDR1 SGDLS and CDR2 YYNGEE. The CDR3 spans 19 residues. V dropped 4 bases and J dropped 5; count of bases not matched to a gene: 14. The CDR3 DNA follows: TGTGCCAGCAGCCGAAGTTCCGGGACTAGCGGGAGTCTTGACAATGAGCAGTTCTTC. It codes for CASSRSSGTSGSLDNEQFF.

The V and J genes are TRBV19 and TRBJ2-1; 10 bases line up with TRBD2. V shed 5 bases, J shed 4 bases, and the junction held 8 bases outside the gene matches. CDR1 and CDR2 (germline): LNHDA, SQIVND (reference sequence). This CDR3 has 16 amino acids. The CDR3 nucleotides are TGTGCCAGTAGTGGAAAAGCGGGAGGGCGATACAATGAGCAGTTCTTC. Amino acid sequence: CASSGKAGGRYNEQFF.

The chain is built from TRBV9 and TRBJ2-2; TRBD2 might be the D (5 bases). The CDR3 has 16 residues. Germline-derived CDR1 and CDR2 are SGDLS and YYNGEE. Trimming left V 0 bases short and J 4 bases short, with 13 bases between. For the CDR3, the DNA is TGTGCCAGCAGCGTAGATGTTAGCGCACTCACCGGGGAGCTGTTTTTT. It specifies CASSVDVSALTGELFF.

The J gene is TRBJ2-1, the V gene TRBV2; 15 nucleotides align to TRBD2. The CDR3 runs to 18 residues. CDR1 SNHLY and CDR2 FYNNEI come from the germline V gene. Germline trimming cut 5 bases from V and 7 bases from J; bases unmatched to any gene: 12. CDR3 in DNA: TGTGCCAGCAGTAAAGGACTAGCGGGAGGGCCCGCAAGGAATGAGCAGTTCTTC. Its translation: CASSKGLAGGPARNEQFF.

The CDR3 DNA reads as TGTGCCAGCAGCGTGGACAGTACCGCCACCGGGGAGCTGTTTTTT. It yields the protein CASSVDSTATGELFF. The chain is built from TRBV5-6 and TRBJ2-2; a possible D gene is TRBD1 (6 bases). CDR3 length: 15 amino acids. V lost 4 bases, J lost 4 bases, and 14 bases lay in between. CDR1 is SGHDT and CDR2 is YYEEEE in the germline V gene.

V is TRBV6-4 and J is TRBJ2-1; 11 bases line up with TRBD2. Germline V gene sequence: CDR1 MRHNA, CDR2 SNTAGT. The CDR3 has 17 amino acids. J was trimmed by 5 bases and V by 6 bases; bases with no gene match: 12. The CDR3 region is CASSQGSGRAANNEQFF. In DNA form, the CDR3 reads TGTGCCAGCAGCCAGGGTAGCGGGAGGGCCGCGAACAATGAGCAGTTCTTC.

This chain joins TRBV5-4 and TRBJ2-6; D is perhaps TRBD2 (7 bases). Germline CDR1 is SGHNT and CDR2 is YYREEE (reference sequence). With 0 bases removed from V and 8 bases from J, the gap between germline ends came to 9 bases. This CDR3 has 14 amino acids. The CDR3 coding sequence is TGTGCCAGCAGCTTGGAGGGGGGGTCCAACGTCCTGACTTTC. Protein sequence: CASSLEGGSNVLTF.

This chain uses TRBV7-9 with TRBJ1-2; maybe TRBD1 (5 bases). Germline assignment: CDR1 SEHNR and CDR2 FQNEAQ (reference sequence). The V and J ends lost 4 bases and 4 bases respectively, with 16 bases between them. The CDR3 contains 15 residues. In DNA form, the CDR3 reads TGTGCCAGCAGCTCGGGGACTGGGGACTCCTATGGCTACACCTTC. Protein sequence: CASSSGTGDSYGYTF.

As to this clone: This same CDR3 is encoded by further DNA sequences in the sample. The chain links TRBV7-8 to TRBJ2-3; unclear D gene. The germline V gene has CDR1 SGHVS and CDR2 FQNEAQ. CDR3 length: 11 amino acids. Trimming removed 4 bases at V and 6 bases at J, with 5 bases between. The CDR3 bases are TGTGCCAGCAGCTCCCTGGATACGCAGTATTTT. Amino acids: CASSSLDTQYF.

This rearrangement joins TRBV7-6 to TRBJ1-3; 7 bases are a match to TRBD1. CDR3 length: 14 amino acids. CDR1 SGHVS and CDR2 FNYEAQ come from the germline V gene. V was pared by 5 bases and J by 3 bases, with 4 bases of the junction left unmatched. For the CDR3, the DNA is TGTGCCAGCAGCCAAAGACAGGGTGGAAACACCATATATTTT. It codes for CASSQRQGGNTIYF.